This T cell receptor beta chain was retrieved from a study of long-term antiretroviral therapy in people with HIV (dated by TCRdb to between 2022 and 2023). Regarding the research as a whole: The earliest samples were collected about a decade before the 2015 WHO recommendation for immediate ART, when ART was typically delayed until CD4 counts fell. Test extractions of a monoclonal T-cell line alongside approximately 36 polyclonal samples showed no cross-contamination during QIAcube processing. A retrospective serial study tested whether ART initiation and durable HIV suppression were associated with changes in peripheral blood TRB repertoire composition and diversity. About two fifths of the roughly 30 participants with HIV were female. From 30 to 35 adults with confirmed HIV infection, the cohort provided 192 cryopreserved PBMC samples, gathered serially across a mean of approximately six years (range 1-12).

Inclusion was restricted to participants for whom at least one PBMC sample before ART initiation and at least two post-ART samples were available. Every participant with HIV received treatment in the United States of America. Before DNA extraction, cryopreserved samples of about 0.9-10 million PBMC were thawed and then washed. At the time of the earliest PBMC sample, participants with HIV were aged between roughly 20 and 55 years. PBMC samples were contributed by each participant from 1-4 timepoints before ART initiation and 2-8 timepoints after ART initiation, with a median of 7 samples. For every participant, serial HIV viral load, CD4+ T-cell count, ART history and demographic data were obtained. Genomic DNA was extracted from unsorted PBMC with a Qiagen kit on a QIAcube, with processing performed in batches of 12 samples. Sequencing of the TRB variable region was done with the immunoSEQ hsTCRB v3.0 assay at survey level resolution. A depth of 40,000-50,000 T-cell genomes per sample was targeted for TRB sequencing. TRB libraries were pooled and sequenced on an Illumina MiSeq using a v3 150-cycle kit. In the paper's pipeline: Repertoire analysis ran in R within a reproducible Nextflow workflow covering QC, data transformation and analysis. LymphoSeq2, an R package for exploring AIRR-Seq data, was used to implement the custom analyses. A handful of samples that produced fewer than 5000 total TRB sequences were removed, so 190 or so HIV repertoires were analyzed. Among the roughly 190 retained HIV repertoires, 55 to 65 were collected before ART initiation and roughly 130 were collected after ART initiation. Repertoires were downsampled to 5000 TRB nucleotide sequences, and summary statistics were averaged over 100 downsampling iterations. The analysis kept only TRB sequences whose CDR3 regions were at least seven amino acids long. A Shannon entropy-derived clonality score and the Gini coefficient were used to measure diversity. In the repertoire networks, any two of the top 5000 CDR3 amino acid sequences were connected whenever the two sequences differed by an edit distance of one. For TRB CDR3 amino acid sequences, GLIPH2 was used to predict antigen specificity groups and MHC restriction. To flag known associations with CMV, EBV, HIV or tissue antigens, CDR3 amino acid sequences were compared against VDJdb and McPAS-TCR. Pre-ART, post-ART and control groups were compared with Wilcoxon signed-rank tests and Holm-Bonferroni correction. As stored in TCRdb, this immuneACCESS dataset retains in-frame rearrangements with V and J assigned. A fraction of the clones does not appear; measured against another copy, unresolved V genes explain less than half of the discrepancy, and the remainder lacks a known reason. V and J calls and clone size come straight from that table; D and trimming were deduced from the DNA. Within this sample are about 15,000 clones, with roughly four fifths of them counted one time only. Roughly 9.5% of the sample goes to the ten largest clones.

General conclusions and limits of the study: Unsorted PBMC were profiled instead of sorted CD4+ and CD8+ T cells because pre-ART samples had limited cell numbers. Expanded TRB clones identified before ART initiation dominated the repertoire across all time points, though the dominance fluctuated and decreased in many PLHIV after ART. No data were available on ART adherence, viral resistance or therapy changes, limiting inferences about post-ART repertoire changes. Owing to limited PBMC availability, only the TCR beta chain was sequenced, without alpha chain pairing. Starting ART was linked to a significant rise in TRB diversity, yet even after long-term ART the diversity remained significantly lower than in transplant donor controls. HIV repertoires had narrower CDR3 length ranges than controls, and the network structure suggested an antigen-experienced repertoire that shifted only slightly toward naive after ART. Samples dated from about 2004 to 2018, and the ART regimens used may be less effective than current ones.

Regarding this clone: The clone's antigen remains unknown. No base quality values were provided; no much bigger clone lies one nucleotide off.

The CDR3 contains 13 residues, cysteine and phenylalanine counted. The sequence is cut down to CDR3 DNA, 39 bases in frame from base 1. The germline V gene provides CDR1 MNHNS and CDR2 SASEGT. V is cut by 4 bases and J by 8 bases, and the space between the germline ends is 9 bases. The sample was unsorted PBMCs, taken 0.3 years after starting antiretroviral therapy. The clonotype originates from a man aged 18 to 35 with HIV. The chain is encoded by TRBV6-1 joined to TRBJ1-6; the best D guess is TRBD1, with 5 bases matching. Here the CDR3 is given as CASSGQTDSPLHF. The sequence in DNA is TGTGCCAGCAGTGGCCAGACAGATTCACCCCTCCACTTT.